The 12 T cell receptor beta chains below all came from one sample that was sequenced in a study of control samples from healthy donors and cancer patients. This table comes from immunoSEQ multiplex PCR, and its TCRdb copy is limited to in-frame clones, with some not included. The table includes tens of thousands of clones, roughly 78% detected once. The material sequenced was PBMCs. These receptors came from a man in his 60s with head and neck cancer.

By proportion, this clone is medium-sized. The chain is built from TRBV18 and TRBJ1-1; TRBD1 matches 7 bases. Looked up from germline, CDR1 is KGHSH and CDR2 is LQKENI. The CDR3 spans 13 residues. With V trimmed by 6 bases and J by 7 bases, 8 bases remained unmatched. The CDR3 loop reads CASSQGGAGEAFF. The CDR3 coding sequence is TGTGCCAGCTCTCAAGGGGGCGCGGGTGAAGCTTTCTTT. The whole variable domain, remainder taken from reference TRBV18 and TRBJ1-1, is NAGVMQNPRHLVRRRGQEARLRCSPMKGHSHVYWYRQLPEEGLKFMVYLQKENIIDESGMPKERFSAEFPKEGPSILRIQQVVRGDSAAYFCASSQGGAGEAFFGQGTRLTVV.

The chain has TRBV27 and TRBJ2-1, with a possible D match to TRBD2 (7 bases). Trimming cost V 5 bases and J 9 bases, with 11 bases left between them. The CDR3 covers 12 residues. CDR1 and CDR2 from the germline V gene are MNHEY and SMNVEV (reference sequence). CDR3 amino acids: CASSPGGIEQFF. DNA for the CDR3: TGTGCCAGCAGTCCGGGGGGCATTGAGCAGTTCTTC.

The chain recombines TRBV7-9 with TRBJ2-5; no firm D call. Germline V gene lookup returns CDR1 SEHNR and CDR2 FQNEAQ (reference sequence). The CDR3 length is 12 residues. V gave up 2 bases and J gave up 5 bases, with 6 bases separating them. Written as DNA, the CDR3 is TGTGCCAGCAGCTTAATTAGTGAGACCCAGTACTTC. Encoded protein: CASSLISETQYF.

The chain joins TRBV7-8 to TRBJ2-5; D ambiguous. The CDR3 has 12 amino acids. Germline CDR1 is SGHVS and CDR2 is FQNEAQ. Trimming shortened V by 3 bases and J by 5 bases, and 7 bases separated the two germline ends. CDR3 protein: CASSFVVETQYF. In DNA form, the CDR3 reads TGTGCCAGCAGCTTTGTCGTTGAGACCCAGTACTTC.

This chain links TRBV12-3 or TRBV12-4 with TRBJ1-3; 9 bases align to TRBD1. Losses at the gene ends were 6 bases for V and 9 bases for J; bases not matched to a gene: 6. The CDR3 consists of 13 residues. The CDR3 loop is CASRYRGLGTIYF. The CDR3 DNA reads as TGTGCCAGCAGATACAGGGGGCTGGGCACCATATATTTT.

CDR3 nucleotides: TGTGCCAGCAGTGCCGGATTAGGGGCTAATGAAAAACTGTTTTTT. Translating gives CASSAGLGANEKLFF. The chain joins TRBV6-4 to TRBJ1-4; tentative D call: TRBD1 (5 bases). The CDR3 has 15 residues. Per germline, CDR1 MRHNA and CDR2 SNTAGT. With 4 bases removed from V and 3 bases from J, the gap between germline ends came to 12 bases.

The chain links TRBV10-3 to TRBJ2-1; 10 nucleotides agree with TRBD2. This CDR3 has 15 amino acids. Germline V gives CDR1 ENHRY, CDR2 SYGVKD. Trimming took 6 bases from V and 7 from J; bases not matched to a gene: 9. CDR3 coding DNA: TGTGCCATCAGGGATACTAGCGGGAAGGATAATGAGCAGTTCTTC. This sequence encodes CAIRDTSGKDNEQFF.

In DNA, the CDR3 is TGTGCCAGCAGTTTTTTTACAGTAGAAGCTTTCTTT. The encoded protein is CASSFFTVEAFF. The chain links TRBV12-3 or TRBV12-4 to TRBJ1-1; D is unclear. This CDR3 has 12 amino acids. V gave up 3 bases and J gave up 8 bases, with 10 bases separating them.

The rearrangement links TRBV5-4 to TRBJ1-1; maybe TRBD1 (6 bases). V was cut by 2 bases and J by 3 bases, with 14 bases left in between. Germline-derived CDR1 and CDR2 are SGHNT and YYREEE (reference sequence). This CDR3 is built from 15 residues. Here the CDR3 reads CASSFIGGRDTEAFF. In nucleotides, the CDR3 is TGTGCCAGCAGCTTTATCGGGGGGCGCGACACTGAAGCTTTCTTT.

The CDR3 nucleotides read TGTGCCAGCGGCCCGTTGGGAGGGGGTGAGACCCAGTACTTC. Protein sequence: CASGPLGGGETQYF. The chain has TRBV7-8 and TRBJ2-5; a possible D gene is TRBD2 (7 bases). V shed 8 bases and J shed 5 bases, with 18 bases lying between them. CDR1 is SGHVS, CDR2 FQNEAQ, per germline. CDR3 length equals 14 residues. Full variable domain (remainder filled in from reference TRBV7-8 and TRBJ2-5): GAGVSQSPRYKVAKRGQDVALRCDPISGHVSLFWYQQALGQGPEFLTYFQNEAQLDKSGLPSDRFFAERPEGSVSTLKIQRTQQEDSAVYLCASGPLGGGETQYFGPGTRLLVL.

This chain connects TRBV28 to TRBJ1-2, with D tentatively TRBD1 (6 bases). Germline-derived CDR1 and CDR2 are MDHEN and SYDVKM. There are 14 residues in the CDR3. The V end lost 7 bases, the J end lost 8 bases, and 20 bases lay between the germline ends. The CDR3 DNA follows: TGTGCCAGCAAAGACGGGGGGGCGCGGGGAGGCTACACCTTC. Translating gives CASKDGGARGGYTF.

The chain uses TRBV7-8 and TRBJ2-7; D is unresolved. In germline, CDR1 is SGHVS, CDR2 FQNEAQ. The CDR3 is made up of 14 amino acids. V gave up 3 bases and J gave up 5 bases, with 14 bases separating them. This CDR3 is CASSLGGSLDEQYF. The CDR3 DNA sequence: TGTGCCAGCAGCTTGGGTGGGTCTTTGGACGAGCAGTACTTC. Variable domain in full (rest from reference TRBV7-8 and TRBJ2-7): GAGVSQSPRYKVAKRGQDVALRCDPISGHVSLFWYQQALGQGPEFLTYFQNEAQLDKSGLPSDRFFAERPEGSVSTLKIQRTQQEDSAVYLCASSLGGSLDEQYFGPGTRLTVT.